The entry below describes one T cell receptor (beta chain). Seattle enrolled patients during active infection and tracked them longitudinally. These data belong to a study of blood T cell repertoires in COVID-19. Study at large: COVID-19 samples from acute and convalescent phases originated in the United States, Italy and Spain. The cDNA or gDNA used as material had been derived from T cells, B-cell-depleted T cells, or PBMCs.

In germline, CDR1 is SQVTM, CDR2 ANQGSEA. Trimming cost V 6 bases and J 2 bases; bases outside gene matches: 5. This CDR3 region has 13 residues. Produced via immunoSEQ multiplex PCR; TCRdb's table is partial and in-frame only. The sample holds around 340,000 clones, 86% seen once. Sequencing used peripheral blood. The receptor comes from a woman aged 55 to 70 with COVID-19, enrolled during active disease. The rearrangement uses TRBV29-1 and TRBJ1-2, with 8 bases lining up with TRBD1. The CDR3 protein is CSVARQGNYGYTF. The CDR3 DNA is TGCAGCGTCGCCAGACAGGGGAACTATGGCTACACCTTC.